This T cell receptor (beta chain) was profiled in a study of OX40 agonist ivuxolimab in advanced cancers. Study-level results: The investigators did not determine what antigen specificity the expanded peripheral T cells had. CD8+ T cells averaged more expanded clones than CD4+.

This table comes from immunoSEQ multiplex PCR, and its TCRdb copy is limited to in-frame clones, with some not included. This table holds 60,000 to 85,000 clones, roughly 94% found once. Remarks on this clone: The antigen remains undetermined.

The V segment lost 4 bases and the J segment 4 bases; nucleotides outside the gene matches: 10. In germline, CDR1 is SGDLS, CDR2 YYNGEE. This CDR3 is built from 17 residues. The source is an adult with an advanced solid tumor such as melanoma, head and neck, liver or kidney cancer. The sample here was CD4+ or CD8+ T cells sorted from blood, taken in a trial of the OX40 agonist ivuxolimab. The rearrangement links TRBV9 to TRBJ2-3, with 12 bases identical to TRBD2. This chain's CDR3 is CASSTRTSGAGPDTQYF. The CDR3 DNA reads TGTGCCAGCAGCACACGGACTAGCGGGGCCGGGCCAGATACGCAGTATTTT. Full variable domain (rest looked up from reference TRBV9 and TRBJ2-3): DSGVTQTPKHLITATGQRVTLRCSPRSGDLSVYWYQQSLDQGLQFLIQYYNGEERAKGNILERFSAQQFPDLHSELNLSSLELGDSALYFCASSTRTSGAGPDTQYFGPGTRLTVL.